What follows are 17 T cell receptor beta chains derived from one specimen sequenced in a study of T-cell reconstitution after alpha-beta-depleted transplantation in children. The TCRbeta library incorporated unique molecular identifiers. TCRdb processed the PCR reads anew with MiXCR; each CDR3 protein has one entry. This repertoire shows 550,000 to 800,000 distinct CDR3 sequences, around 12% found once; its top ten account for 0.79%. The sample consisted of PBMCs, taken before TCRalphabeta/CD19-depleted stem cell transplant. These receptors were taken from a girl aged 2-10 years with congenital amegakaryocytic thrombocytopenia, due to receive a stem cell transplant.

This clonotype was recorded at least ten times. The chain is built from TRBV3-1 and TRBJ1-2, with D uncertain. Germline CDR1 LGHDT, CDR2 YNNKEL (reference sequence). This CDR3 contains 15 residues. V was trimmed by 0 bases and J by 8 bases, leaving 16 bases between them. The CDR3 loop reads CASSQDRTALLGYTF. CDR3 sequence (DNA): TGTGCCAGCAGCCAAGATCGGACCGCCTTATTGGGCTACACCTTC.

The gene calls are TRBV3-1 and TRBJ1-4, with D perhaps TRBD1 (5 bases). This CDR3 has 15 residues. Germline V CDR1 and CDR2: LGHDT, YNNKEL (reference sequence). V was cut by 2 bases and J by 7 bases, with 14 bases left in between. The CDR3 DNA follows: TGTGCCAGCAGCCAACTACAGGAGGGAGGTGAAAAACTGTTTTTT. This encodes CASSQLQEGGEKLFF. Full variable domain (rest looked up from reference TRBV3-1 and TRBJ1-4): DTAVSQTPKYLVTQMGNDKSIKCEQNLGHDTMYWYKQDSKKFLKIMFSYNNKELIINETVPNRFSPKSPDKAHLNLHINSLELGDSAVYFCASSQLQEGGEKLFFGSGTQLSVL.

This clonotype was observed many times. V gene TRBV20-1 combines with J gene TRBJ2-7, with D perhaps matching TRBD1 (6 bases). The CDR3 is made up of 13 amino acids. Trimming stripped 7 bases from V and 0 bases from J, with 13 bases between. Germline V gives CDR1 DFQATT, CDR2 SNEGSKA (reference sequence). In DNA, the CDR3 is TGCAGTGGAACCGGGACAAACTCCTACGAGCAGTACTTC. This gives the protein CSGTGTNSYEQYF.

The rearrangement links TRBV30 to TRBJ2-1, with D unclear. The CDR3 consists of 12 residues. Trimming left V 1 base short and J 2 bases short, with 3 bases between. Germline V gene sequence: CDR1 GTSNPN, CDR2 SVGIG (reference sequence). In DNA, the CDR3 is TGTGCCTGGAGTGGGACCTACAATGAGCAGTTCTTC. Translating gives CAWSGTYNEQFF.

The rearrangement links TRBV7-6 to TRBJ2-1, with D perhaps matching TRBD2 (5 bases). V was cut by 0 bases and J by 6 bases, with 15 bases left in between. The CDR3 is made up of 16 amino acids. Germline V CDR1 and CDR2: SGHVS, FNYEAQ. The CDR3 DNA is TGTGCCAGCAGCTTAGCGGCGGGTATGAGGTCCAATGAGCAGTTCTTC. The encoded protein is CASSLAAGMRSNEQFF. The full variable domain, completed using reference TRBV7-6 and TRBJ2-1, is GAGVSQSPRYKVTKRGQDVALRCDPISGHVSLYWYRQALGQGPEFLTYFNYEAQQDKSGLPNDRFSAERPEGSISTLTIQRTEQRDSAMYRCASSLAAGMRSNEQFFGPGTRLTVL.

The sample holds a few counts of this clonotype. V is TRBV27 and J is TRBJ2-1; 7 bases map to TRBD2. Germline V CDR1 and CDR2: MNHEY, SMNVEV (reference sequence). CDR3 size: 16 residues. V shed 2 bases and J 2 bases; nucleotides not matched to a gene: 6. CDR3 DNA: TGTGCCAGCAGTTTAGACCGACTAGCAGCCTACAATGAGCAGTTCTTC. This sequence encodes CASSLDRLAAYNEQFF.

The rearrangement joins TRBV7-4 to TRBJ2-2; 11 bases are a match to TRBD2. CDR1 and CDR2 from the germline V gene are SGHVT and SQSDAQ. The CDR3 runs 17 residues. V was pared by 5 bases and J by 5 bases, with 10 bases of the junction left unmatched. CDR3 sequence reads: CASSHMGASGRTGELFF. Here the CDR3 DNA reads TGTGCCAGCAGCCATATGGGGGCTAGCGGGAGGACCGGGGAGCTGTTTTTT.

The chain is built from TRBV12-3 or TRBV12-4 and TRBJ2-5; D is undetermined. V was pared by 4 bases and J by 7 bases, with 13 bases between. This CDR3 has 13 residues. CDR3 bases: TGTGCCAGCAGTTCAGTGGGGAAAGGGACCCAGTACTTC. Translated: CASSSVGKGTQYF.

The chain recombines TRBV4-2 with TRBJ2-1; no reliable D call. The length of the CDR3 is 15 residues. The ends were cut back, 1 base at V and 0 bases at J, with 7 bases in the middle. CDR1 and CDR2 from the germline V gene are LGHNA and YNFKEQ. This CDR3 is CASSQASDSYNEQFF. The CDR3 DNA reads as TGTGCCAGCAGCCAAGCCAGCGACTCCTACAATGAGCAGTTCTTC.

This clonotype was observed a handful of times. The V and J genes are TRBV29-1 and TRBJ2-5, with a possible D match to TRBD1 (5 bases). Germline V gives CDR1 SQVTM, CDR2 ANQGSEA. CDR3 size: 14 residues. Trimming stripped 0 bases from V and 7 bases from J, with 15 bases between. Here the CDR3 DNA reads TGCAGCGTTGAAGATGGACCGGGCCAGGGGACCCAGTACTTC. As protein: CSVEDGPGQGTQYF.

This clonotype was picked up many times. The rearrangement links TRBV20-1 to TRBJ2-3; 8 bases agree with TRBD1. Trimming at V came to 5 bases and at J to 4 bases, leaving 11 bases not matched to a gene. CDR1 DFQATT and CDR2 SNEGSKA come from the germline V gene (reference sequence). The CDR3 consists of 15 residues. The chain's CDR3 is CSAVRTGSRADTQYF. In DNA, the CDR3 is TGCAGTGCTGTTCGGACAGGGTCGAGGGCAGATACGCAGTATTTT.

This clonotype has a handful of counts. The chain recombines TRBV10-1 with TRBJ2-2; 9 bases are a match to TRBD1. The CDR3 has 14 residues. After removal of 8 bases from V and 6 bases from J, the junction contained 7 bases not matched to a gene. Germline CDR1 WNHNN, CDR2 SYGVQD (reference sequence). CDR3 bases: TGCGCCAGCGCTCCGGGACAGGGCTCCGGGGAGCTGTTTTTT. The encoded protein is CASAPGQGSGELFF.

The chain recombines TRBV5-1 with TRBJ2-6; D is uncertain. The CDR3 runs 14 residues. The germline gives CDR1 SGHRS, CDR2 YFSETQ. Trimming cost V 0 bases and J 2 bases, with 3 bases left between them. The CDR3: CASSLETGANVLTF. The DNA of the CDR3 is TGCGCCAGCAGCTTGGAAACTGGGGCCAACGTCCTGACTTTC.

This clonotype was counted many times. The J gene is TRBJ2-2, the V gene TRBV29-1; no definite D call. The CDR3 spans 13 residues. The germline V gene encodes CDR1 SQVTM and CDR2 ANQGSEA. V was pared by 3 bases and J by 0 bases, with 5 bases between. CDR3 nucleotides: TGCAGCGTTGAGAGTACGAACACCGGGGAGCTGTTTTTT. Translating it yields CSVESTNTGELFF.

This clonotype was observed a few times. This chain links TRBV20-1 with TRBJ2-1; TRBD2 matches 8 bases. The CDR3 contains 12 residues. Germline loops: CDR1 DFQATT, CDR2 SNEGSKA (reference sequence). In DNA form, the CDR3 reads TGCAGCAGCGGGAGCCCCTACAATGAGCAGTTCTTC. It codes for CSSGSPYNEQFF.

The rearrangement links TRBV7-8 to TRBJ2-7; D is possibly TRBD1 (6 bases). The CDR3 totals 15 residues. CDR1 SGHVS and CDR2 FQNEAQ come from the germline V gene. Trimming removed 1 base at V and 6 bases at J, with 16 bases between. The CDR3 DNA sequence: TGTGCCAGCAGCTTAGGAGTCTGGGGGCCCCCCGAGCAGTACTTC. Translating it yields CASSLGVWGPPEQYF.

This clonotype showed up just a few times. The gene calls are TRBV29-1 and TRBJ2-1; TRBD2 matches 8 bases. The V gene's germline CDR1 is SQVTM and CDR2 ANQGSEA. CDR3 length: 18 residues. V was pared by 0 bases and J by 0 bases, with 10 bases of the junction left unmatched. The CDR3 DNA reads TGCAGCGTTGAAGAACGGGCGGGAGGTCGAGCCTCCTACAATGAGCAGTTCTTC. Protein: CSVEERAGGRASYNEQFF.